This paragraph covers one T cell receptor (delta chain) sequence. The data stem from a study of gamma-delta T cells after stem cell transplantation. Germline V gene data show CDR1 as TSWWSYY and CDR2 as QGS. V gave up 7 bases and J gave up 6 bases, with 30 bases separating them. There are 18 residues in the CDR3. TCRdb reapplied CATT to the RT-PCR reads. This sample has roughly 14,000 delta-chain clones, with roughly 9.1% found just once. Sequenced input: gamma-delta T cells. This clonotype was obtained from a human donor. It is not recorded whose cells these are; they may come from a transplant donor. This rearrangement joins TRDV1 to TRDJ1; the D is unclear. CDR3 DNA sequence: TGTGCTCTTGAGAAAGGACGCCTAACGAAGGGGTCGGCGAATAAACTCATCTTT. Its protein product is CALEKGRLTKGSANKLIF.